This T cell receptor beta chain was identified in a study of blood T cell repertoires in COVID-19. Study as a whole: Nucleic acid was either cDNA or gDNA, and it came from T cells, B-cell-depleted T cells, or PBMCs.

V lost 4 bases to trimming and J lost 6 bases, with 7 bases between them. The CDR3 loop spans 12 amino acids. Germline V lookup: CDR1 SEHNR, CDR2 FQNEAQ (reference sequence). Source study methods: Reference gene primer amplification gave nucleated cell count estimates. Sequencing used immunoSEQ multiplex PCR; TCRdb keeps in-frame clones, though not all of them. The DNA was the basis for D and trimming; V, J and clone size are from that table. The sample comprises 200,000 to 250,000 clones, roughly 84% of which are singletons, and 15% to 20% rests with the top ten. The TCR comes from a man between 25 and 39 years old with active or convalescent COVID-19. The chain carries TRBV7-9 and TRBJ2-1; the D gene is possibly TRBD2 (5 bases). The sequencing input was peripheral blood. The chain's CDR3 is CASSSGSNEQFF. The DNA for the CDR3 is TGTGCCAGCAGCTCGGGGAGCAATGAGCAGTTCTTC.